This TCR beta chain was recorded in a study of OX40 agonist ivuxolimab in advanced cancers. Findings of the study overall: Doses of 0.1 to 3.0 mg/kg were accompanied by clonal expansion of CD4+ and CD8+ blood T cells by week 6. Which antigen the expanded peripheral T cells recognized is unknown.

The CDR3 sequence is 14 residues long. The germline gives CDR1 MNHEY, CDR2 SVGAGI. V gave up 2 bases and J gave up 1 base, with 7 bases separating them. With respect to this clone: Its cognate antigen is unknown.

Sequenced by immunoSEQ multiplex PCR; TCRdb stores in-frame clones only, minus some. The repertoire includes roughly 70,000 clones, 75% to 90% of them detected once, and roughly 0.4% sits in the top ten. The rearrangement uses TRBV6-5 and TRBJ2-3; D is possibly TRBD1 (5 bases). Sequenced material: CD4+ or CD8+ T cells sorted from blood, taken in a trial of the OX40 agonist ivuxolimab. The TCR sequence derives from an adult with an advanced solid tumor such as melanoma, head and neck, liver or kidney cancer. In DNA form, the CDR3 reads TGTGCCAGCAGTTACAAGGGGCGCACAGATACGCAGTATTTT. This translates into CASSYKGRTDTQYF.